This T cell receptor beta chain was retrieved from a study of cytomegalovirus exposure and HLA in healthy donors. The wider study: Sequencing of 150 million to 200 million T cells in an earlier analysis found 120 million or so unique TCR beta sequences. Points from the study as a whole: The authors reported that TCR beta sequences could predict HLA-A and HLA-B alleles. These predictions were accurate for most subjects in the first cohort.

When sampled, the donors appeared nominally healthy, though they likely had unrecorded immune exposures. CDR1 and CDR2 (germline): SNHLY, FYNNEI. The CDR3 sequence is 14 residues long. Trimming left V 4 bases short and J 4 bases short, with 13 bases between. Use of 60 Vbeta and 13 Jbeta primers characterized the PCR. Repertoires were generated with immunoSEQ multiplex PCR, while TCRdb's copy carries only in-frame clones and drops some. The sample has 95,000 to 150,000 clones, roughly a sixth seen once; the top ten hold approximately 2.9%. A note on this clone: The antigen is undetermined.

Sequencing was performed on PBMCs. The sequence came from a female donor in good health and CMV-seropositive. The rearrangement joins TRBV2 to TRBJ1-2; D perhaps matches TRBD1 (6 bases). The CDR3 sequence: CASSVTDSSYGYTF. CDR3 nucleotide sequence: TGTGCCAGCAGTGTAACGGACAGTTCCTATGGCTACACCTTC.